This TCR beta chain is drawn from a study of identical twins. This CDR3 comprises 16 residues. The V gene end was trimmed by 5 bases and the J gene end by 4 bases; junction bases not matched to a gene: 10. Addition of a universal primer site occurred through template switching, and cDNA carried unique molecular identifiers. TCRdb independently ran MiXCR on the 5' RACE reads; one entry per CDR3 protein. The table shows under 300,000 distinct CDR3 sequences, with approximately 11% occurring only once. The same data also contributed to another study, on yellow fever vaccine responses in identical twins.

The sequence was obtained from a woman between 18 and 29 years old in good health. The chain couples TRBV12-3 or TRBV12-4 to TRBJ1-5, with 8 nucleotides matching TRBD1. Material: memory (CD45RO+) T cells sorted from blood. In nucleotides, the CDR3 is TGTGCCAGCAGTCGTTTAGGGACAGGCCGAAATCAGCCCCAGCATTTT. It yields the protein CASSRLGTGRNQPQHF.